The present entry profiles one TCR beta chain with its context. This sample stems from a study of blood T cell repertoires in COVID-19. Turning to the study itself: Acute and convalescent COVID-19 specimens originated in the United States, Italy and Spain.

The study recruited people aged roughly 18 to 100 years across under 25 US areas. Either two negative PCRs, clearance, or symptom resolution qualified Cohort 3 donors as recovered. Sequencing was performed with immunoSEQ multiplex PCR; in TCRdb, only in-frame clones are kept and a portion is missing. The sample lists about 180,000 clones; 70% to 85% were seen once. This receptor was obtained from a woman between 50 and 59 years old who had recovered from COVID-19. Source material: PBMCs or T cells enriched from blood (not recorded which).

The CDR3 protein is CASSVELAGVQFF. The CDR3 bases are TGTGCCAGCAGCGTAGAACTAGCGGGGGTTCAGTTCTTC. The chain uses TRBV9 and TRBJ2-1, with 11 bases that match TRBD2. The trim removed 0 bases at V and 13 bases at J, leaving 3 bases unmatched. From germline, CDR1 is SGDLS and CDR2 YYNGEE. The CDR3 length is 13 residues.